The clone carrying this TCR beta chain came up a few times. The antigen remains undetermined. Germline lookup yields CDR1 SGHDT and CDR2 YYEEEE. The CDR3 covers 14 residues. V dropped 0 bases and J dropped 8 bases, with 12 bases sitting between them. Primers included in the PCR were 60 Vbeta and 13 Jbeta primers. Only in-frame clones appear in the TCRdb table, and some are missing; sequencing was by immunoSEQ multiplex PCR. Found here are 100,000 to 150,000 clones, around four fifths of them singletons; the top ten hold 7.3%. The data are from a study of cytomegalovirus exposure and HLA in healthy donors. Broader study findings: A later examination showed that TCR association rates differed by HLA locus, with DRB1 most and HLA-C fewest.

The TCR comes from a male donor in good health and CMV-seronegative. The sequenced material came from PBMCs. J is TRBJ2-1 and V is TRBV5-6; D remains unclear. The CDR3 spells CASSLVARGHEQFF. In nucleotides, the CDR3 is TGTGCCAGCAGCTTGGTGGCCCGAGGCCATGAGCAGTTCTTC.